This T cell receptor (beta chain) appears in the sequencing data of a study of blood T cell repertoires in COVID-19. Across the whole study: Specimens from acute and convalescent COVID-19 originated in the United States, Italy and Spain. T cells, B-cell-depleted T cells, or PBMCs provided the cDNA or gDNA that served as material.

The table came from immunoSEQ multiplex PCR; TCRdb's copy has only in-frame clones and leaves some out. This sample has 55,000 to 90,000 clones, with roughly 86% found just once. The germline gives CDR1 LNHDA, CDR2 SQIVND (reference sequence). With 9 bases removed from V and 4 bases from J, the gap between germline ends came to 5 bases. This CDR3 is built from 10 residues. The receptor was derived from a man aged 65 to 85 with active COVID-19. The chain has TRBV19 and TRBJ2-3, with D perhaps matching TRBD2 (5 bases). Sequencing was done on a sample of peripheral blood. The CDR3 DNA reads as TGTGCCAGCGGGGCAGATACGCAGTATTTT. Residues: CASGADTQYF.